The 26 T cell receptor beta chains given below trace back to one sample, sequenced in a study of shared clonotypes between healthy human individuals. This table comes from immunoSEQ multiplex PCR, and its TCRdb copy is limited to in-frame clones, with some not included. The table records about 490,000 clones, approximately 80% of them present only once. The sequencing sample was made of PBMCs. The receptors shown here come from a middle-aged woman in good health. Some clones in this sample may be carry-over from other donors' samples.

The CDR3 region has the DNA TGTGCCAGTAGTCCTACGACCGGGACAGGGTTTGCGGCTTTCTTT. It encodes CASSPTTGTGFAAFF. The rearrangement uses TRBV19 and TRBJ1-1; 9 bases are shared with TRBD1. Germline V gene lookup returns CDR1 LNHDA and CDR2 SQIVND (reference sequence). Unmatched junction bases numbered 15, after V lost 5 bases and J lost 11 bases. This CDR3 has 15 amino acids.

The CDR3 reads CATSGTGGAYNEQFF. The CDR3 DNA follows: TGTGCCACCTCAGGAACAGGGGGCGCGTACAATGAGCAGTTCTTC. The chain uses TRBV7-6 and TRBJ2-1; 9 nucleotides line up with TRBD1. This CDR3 contains 15 residues. Germline V gives CDR1 SGHVS, CDR2 FNYEAQ. V shed 10 bases and J 4 bases; nucleotides not matched to a gene: 11.

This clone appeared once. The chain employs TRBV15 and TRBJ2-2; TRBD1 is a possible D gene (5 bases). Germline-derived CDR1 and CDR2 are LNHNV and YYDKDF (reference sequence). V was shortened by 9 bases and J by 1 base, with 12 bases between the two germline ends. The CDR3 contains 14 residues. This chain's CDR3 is CATSLRGNTGELFF. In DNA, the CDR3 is TGTGCCACTAGCCTTAGGGGGAACACCGGGGAGCTGTTTTTT.

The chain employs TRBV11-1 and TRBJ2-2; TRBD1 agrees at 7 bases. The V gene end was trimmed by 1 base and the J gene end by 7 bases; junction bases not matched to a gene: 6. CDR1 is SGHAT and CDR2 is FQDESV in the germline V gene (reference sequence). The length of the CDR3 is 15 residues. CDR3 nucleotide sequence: TGTGCCAGCAGCTTAGACAGGGGAATCATCGGGGAGCTGTTTTTT. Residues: CASSLDRGIIGELFF.

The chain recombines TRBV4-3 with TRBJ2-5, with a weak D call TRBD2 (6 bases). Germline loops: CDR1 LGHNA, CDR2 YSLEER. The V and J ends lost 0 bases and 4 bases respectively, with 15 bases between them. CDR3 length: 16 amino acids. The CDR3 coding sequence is TGCGCCAGCAGCCAAGATTGGGCAGGAGGGGTAGAGACCCAGTACTTC. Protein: CASSQDWAGGVETQYF.

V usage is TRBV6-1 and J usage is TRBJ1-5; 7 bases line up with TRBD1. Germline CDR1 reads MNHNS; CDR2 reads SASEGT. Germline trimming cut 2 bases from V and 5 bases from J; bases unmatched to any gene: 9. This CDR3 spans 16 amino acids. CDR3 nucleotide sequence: TGTGCCAGCAGTGAACAAAGGGGGCTTATTGATCAGCCCCAGCATTTT. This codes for CASSEQRGLIDQPQHF.

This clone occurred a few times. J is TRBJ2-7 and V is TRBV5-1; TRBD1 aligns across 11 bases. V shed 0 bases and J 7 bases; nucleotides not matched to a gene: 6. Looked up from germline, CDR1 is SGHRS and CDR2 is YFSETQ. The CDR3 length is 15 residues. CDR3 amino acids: CASSLVGQGAQEQYF. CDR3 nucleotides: TGCGCCAGCAGCTTGGTAGGACAGGGGGCGCAAGAGCAGTACTTC. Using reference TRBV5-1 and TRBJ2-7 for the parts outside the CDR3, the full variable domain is KAGVTQTPRYLIKTRGQQVTLSCSPISGHRSVSWYQQTPGQGLQFLFEYFSETQRNKGNFPGRFSGRQFSNSRSEMNVSTLELGDSALYLCASSLVGQGAQEQYFGPGTRLTVT.

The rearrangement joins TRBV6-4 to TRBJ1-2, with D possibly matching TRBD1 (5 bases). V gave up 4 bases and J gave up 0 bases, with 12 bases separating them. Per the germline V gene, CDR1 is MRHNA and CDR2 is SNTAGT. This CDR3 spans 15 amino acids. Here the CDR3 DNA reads TGTGCCAGCAGTGTAGACAGTACCCCTAACTATGGCTACACCTTC. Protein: CASSVDSTPNYGYTF.

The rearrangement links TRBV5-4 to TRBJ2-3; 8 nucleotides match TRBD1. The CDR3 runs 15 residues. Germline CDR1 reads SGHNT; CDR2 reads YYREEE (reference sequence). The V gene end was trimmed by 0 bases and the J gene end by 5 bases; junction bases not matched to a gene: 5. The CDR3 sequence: CASSLVQGALDTQYF. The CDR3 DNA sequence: TGTGCCAGCAGCTTGGTGCAGGGGGCTTTAGATACGCAGTATTTT.

CDR3 residues: CASSFSGTTSYEQYF. CDR3 DNA sequence: TGTGCCAGCAGCTTCAGCGGGACGACCTCCTACGAGCAGTACTTC. The rearrangement links TRBV6-6 to TRBJ2-7; the match to TRBD2 covers 7 bases. The CDR3 is 15 residues long. CDR1 is MNHNY, CDR2 SVGAGI, per germline (reference sequence). V lost 6 bases, J lost 0 bases, and 8 bases stayed unmatched.

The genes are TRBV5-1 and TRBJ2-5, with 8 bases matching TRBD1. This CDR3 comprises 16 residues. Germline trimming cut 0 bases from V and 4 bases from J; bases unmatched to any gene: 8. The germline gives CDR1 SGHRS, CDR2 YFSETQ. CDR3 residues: CASSLAGTGKGETQYF. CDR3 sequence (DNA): TGCGCCAGCAGCTTGGCCGGGACAGGAAAGGGAGAGACCCAGTACTTC.

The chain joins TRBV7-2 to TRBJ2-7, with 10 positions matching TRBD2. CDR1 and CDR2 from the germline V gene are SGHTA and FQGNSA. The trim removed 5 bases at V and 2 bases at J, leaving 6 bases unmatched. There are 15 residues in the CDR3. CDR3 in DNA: TGTGCCAGCAGCGACAGACTAGCGGGTGCCTACGAGCAGTACTTC. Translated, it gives CASSDRLAGAYEQYF.

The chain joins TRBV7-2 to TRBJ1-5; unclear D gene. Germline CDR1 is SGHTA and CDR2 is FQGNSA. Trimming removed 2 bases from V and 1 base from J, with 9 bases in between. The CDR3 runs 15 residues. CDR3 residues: CASSLSSASNQPQHF. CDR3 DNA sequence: TGTGCCAGCAGCTTAAGTTCGGCAAGCAATCAGCCCCAGCATTTT. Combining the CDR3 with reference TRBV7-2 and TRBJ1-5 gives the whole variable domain GAGVSQSPSNKVTEKGKDVELRCDPISGHTALYWYRQSLGQGLEFLIYFQGNSAPDKSGLPSDRFSAERTGGSVSTLTIQRTQQEDSAVYLCASSLSSASNQPQHFGDGTRLSIL.

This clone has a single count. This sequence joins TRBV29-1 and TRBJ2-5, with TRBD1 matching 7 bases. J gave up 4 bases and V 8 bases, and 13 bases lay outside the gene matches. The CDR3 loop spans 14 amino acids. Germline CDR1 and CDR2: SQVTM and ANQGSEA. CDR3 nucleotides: TGCAGCATATACGGTAGGGACAGAGTAGAGACCCAGTACTTC. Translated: CSIYGRDRVETQYF.

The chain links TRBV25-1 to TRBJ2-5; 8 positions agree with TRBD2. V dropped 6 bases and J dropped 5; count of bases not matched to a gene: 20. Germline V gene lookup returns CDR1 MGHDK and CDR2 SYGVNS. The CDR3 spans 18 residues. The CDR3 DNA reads TGTGCCAGCAGCACTGCGGGAGGCTCTCCCACGGGGTGGGAGACCCAGTACTTC. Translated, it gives CASSTAGGSPTGWETQYF.

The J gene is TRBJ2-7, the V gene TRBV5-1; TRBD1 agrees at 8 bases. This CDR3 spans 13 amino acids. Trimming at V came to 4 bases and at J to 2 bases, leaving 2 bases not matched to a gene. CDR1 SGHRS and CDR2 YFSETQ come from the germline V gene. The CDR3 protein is CASSATGAYEQYF. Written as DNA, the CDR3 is TGCGCCAGCAGCGCGACAGGGGCCTACGAGCAGTACTTC. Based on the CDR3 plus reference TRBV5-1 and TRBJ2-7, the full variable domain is KAGVTQTPRYLIKTRGQQVTLSCSPISGHRSVSWYQQTPGQGLQFLFEYFSETQRNKGNFPGRFSGRQFSNSRSEMNVSTLELGDSALYLCASSATGAYEQYFGPGTRLTVT.

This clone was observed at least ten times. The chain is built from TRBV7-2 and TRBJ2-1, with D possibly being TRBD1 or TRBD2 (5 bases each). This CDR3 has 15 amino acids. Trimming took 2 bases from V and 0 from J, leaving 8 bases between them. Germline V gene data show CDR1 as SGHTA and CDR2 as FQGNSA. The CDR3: CASSLWGNSYNEQFF. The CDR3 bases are TGTGCCAGCAGCTTATGGGGGAACTCCTACAATGAGCAGTTCTTC. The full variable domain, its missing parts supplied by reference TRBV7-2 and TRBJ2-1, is GAGVSQSPSNKVTEKGKDVELRCDPISGHTALYWYRQSLGQGLEFLIYFQGNSAPDKSGLPSDRFSAERTGGSVSTLTIQRTQQEDSAVYLCASSLWGNSYNEQFFGPGTRLTVL.

The CDR3 DNA follows: TGTGCCAGCAGCGACGACAGGGCCCCCTACGAGCAGTACTTC. It is translated as CASSDDRAPYEQYF. This chain connects TRBV9 to TRBJ2-7; 7 nucleotides match TRBD1. In germline, CDR1 is SGDLS, CDR2 YYNGEE. The CDR3 loop spans 14 amino acids. Germline trimming cut 3 bases from V and 2 bases from J; bases unmatched to any gene: 5.

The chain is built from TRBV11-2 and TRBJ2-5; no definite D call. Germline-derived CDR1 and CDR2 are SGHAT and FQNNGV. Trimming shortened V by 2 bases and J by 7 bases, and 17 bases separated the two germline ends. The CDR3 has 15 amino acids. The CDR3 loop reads CASSLLARQSGTQYF. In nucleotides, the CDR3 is TGTGCCAGCAGCTTATTAGCTAGGCAGAGTGGGACCCAGTACTTC. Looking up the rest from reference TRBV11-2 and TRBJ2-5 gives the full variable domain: EAGVAQSPRYKIIEKRQSVAFWCNPISGHATLYWYQQILGQGPKLLIQFQNNGVVDDSQLPKDRFSAERLKGVDSTLKIQPAKLEDSAVYLCASSLLARQSGTQYFGPGTRLLVL.

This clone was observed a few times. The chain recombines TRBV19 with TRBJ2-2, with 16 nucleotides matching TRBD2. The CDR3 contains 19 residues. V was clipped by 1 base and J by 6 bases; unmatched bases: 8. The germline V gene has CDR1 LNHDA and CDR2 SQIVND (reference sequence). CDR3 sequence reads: CASSIAGTSGRADPGELFF. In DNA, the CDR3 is TGTGCCAGTAGTATAGCCGGGACTAGCGGGAGGGCCGACCCCGGGGAGCTGTTTTTT. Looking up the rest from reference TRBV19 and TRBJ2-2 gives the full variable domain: DGGITQSPKYLFRKEGQNVTLSCEQNLNHDAMYWYRQDPGQGLRLIYYSQIVNDFQKGDIAEGYSVSREKKESFPLTVTSAQKNPTAFYLCASSIAGTSGRADPGELFFGEGSRLTVL.

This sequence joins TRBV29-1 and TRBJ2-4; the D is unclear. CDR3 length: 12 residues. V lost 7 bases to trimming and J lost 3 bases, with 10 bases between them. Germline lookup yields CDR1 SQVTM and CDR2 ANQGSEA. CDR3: CSASRHKNIQYF. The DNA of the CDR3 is TGCAGCGCCTCCAGGCACAAAAACATTCAGTACTTC.

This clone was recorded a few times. CDR3 coding DNA: TGTGCCAGCAGTGCACAAGGGGCGGCTGGAAACACCATATATTTT. Translating it yields CASSAQGAAGNTIYF. V gene TRBV7-6 combines with J gene TRBJ1-3; maybe TRBD1 (5 bases). The germline V gene encodes CDR1 SGHVS and CDR2 FNYEAQ. CDR3 size: 15 residues. The V end was cut by 6 bases, the J end by 2 bases, with 14 bases between.

CDR3 protein: CASSSFSGTGNIQYF. Here the CDR3 DNA reads TGTGCCAGCAGTTCCTTTAGCGGGACGGGAAACATTCAGTACTTC. The chain joins TRBV28 to TRBJ2-4; 8 bases align to TRBD2. The J segment lost 6 bases and the V segment lost 4 bases, leaving 8 bases of the junction unmatched. The CDR3 is 15 amino acids. Germline CDR1 reads MDHEN; CDR2 reads SYDVKM.

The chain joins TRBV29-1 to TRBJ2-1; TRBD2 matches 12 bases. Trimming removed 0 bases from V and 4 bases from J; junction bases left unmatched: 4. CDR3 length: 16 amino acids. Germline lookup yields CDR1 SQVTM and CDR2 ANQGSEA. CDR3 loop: CSVEEGLAGGYNEQFF. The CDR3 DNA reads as TGCAGCGTTGAAGAAGGGCTAGCGGGAGGGTACAATGAGCAGTTCTTC.

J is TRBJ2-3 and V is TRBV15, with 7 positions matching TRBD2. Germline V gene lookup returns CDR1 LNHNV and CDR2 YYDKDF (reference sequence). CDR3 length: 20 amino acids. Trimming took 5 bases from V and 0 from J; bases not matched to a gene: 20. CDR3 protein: CATSPTTGTIRTPSTDTQYF. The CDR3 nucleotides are TGTGCCACCAGCCCGACTACCGGGACTATCCGAACACCTAGCACAGATACGCAGTATTTT. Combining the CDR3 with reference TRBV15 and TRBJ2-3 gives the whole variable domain DAMVIQNPRYQVTQFGKPVTLSCSQTLNHNVMYWYQQKSSQAPKLLFHYYDKDFNNEADTPDNFQSRRPNTSFCFLDIRSPGLGDTAMYLCATSPTTGTIRTPSTDTQYFGPGTRLTVL.

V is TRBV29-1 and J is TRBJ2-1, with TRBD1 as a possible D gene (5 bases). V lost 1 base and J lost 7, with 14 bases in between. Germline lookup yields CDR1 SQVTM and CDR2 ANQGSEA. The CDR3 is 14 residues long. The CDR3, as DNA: TGCAGCGTTGAAGGACCAGGGTTGAGGAATGAGCAGTTCTTC. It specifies CSVEGPGLRNEQFF.